Detailed here is one TCR beta chain. The antigen is undetermined. This specimen belongs to a study of T cell responses to AZD1222 COVID-19 vaccine. Profiled with immunoSEQ multiplex PCR; TCRdb holds only in-frame clones, not every one. The sample gives 70,000 to 85,000 clones, around 86% of which show up once; roughly 2.7% is in the top ten. Study outcomes and limitations: White British donors predominated, females outnumbered males, and clonal diversity was possibly underestimated. Only a handful of people who got AZD1222 tested seropositive at baseline. Compared with day 0, the breadth and depth of the Spike-specific TCR repertoire rose significantly after two doses of AZD1222.

Germline V gives CDR1 SEHNR, CDR2 FQNEAQ (reference sequence). The CDR3 consists of 17 residues. With 5 bases clipped from V and 2 bases from J, the junction kept 8 bases outside the gene matches. The sample was peripheral blood, taken on day 0 of AZD1222 vaccination. V gene TRBV7-9 combines with J gene TRBJ2-3; 12 nucleotides agree with TRBD2. This clonotype was obtained from an adult in good health. CDR3 region: CASSPRTSGEDTDTQYF. In DNA form, the CDR3 reads TGTGCCAGCAGCCCTCGGACTAGCGGGGAAGACACAGATACGCAGTATTTT.